The clone carrying this T cell receptor beta chain was seen a few times. Its specificity is unknown. This entry comes from a study of OX40 agonist ivuxolimab in advanced cancers. Study-level results: Expanded clones belonging to CD8+ T cells outnumbered, on average, those of CD4+.

V gave up 4 bases and J gave up 14 bases, with 19 bases separating them. From germline, CDR1 is SGHTA and CDR2 FQGTGA. This CDR3 has 13 amino acids. The protocol was immunoSEQ multiplex PCR, while the TCRdb copy is restricted to in-frame clones and leaves out a portion. The data show 60,000 or so clones, 90% seen once. The input for sequencing was CD4+ or CD8+ T cells sorted from blood, taken in a trial of the OX40 agonist ivuxolimab. The rearrangement links TRBV7-3 to TRBJ2-3; D is possibly TRBD2 (5 bases). The clonotype comes from an adult with an advanced solid tumor such as melanoma, head and neck, liver or kidney cancer. This CDR3 is CASSYAGRAAVYF. CDR3 sequence (DNA): TGTGCCAGCAGCTATGCCGGGCGGGCGGCTGTGTATTTT.